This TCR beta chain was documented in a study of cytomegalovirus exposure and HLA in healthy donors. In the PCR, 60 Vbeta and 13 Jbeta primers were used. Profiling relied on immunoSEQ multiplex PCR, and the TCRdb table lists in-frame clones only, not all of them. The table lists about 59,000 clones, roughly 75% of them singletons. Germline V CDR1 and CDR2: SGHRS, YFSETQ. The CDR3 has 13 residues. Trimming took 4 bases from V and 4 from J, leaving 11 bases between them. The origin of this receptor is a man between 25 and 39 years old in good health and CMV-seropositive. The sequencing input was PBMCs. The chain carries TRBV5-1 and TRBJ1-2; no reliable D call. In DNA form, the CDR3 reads TGCGCCAGCAGCCGTACGGAGGGCTATGGCTACACCTTC. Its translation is CASSRTEGYGYTF.